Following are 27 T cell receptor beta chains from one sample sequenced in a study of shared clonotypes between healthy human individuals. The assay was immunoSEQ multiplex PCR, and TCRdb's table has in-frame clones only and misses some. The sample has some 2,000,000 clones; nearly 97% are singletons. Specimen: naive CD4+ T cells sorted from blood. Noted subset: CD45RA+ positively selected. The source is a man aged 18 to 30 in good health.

This CDR3 is CASSSPGALGESPLHF. CDR3 coding DNA: TGCGCCAGCAGCTCACCAGGGGCCCTGGGGGAATCACCCCTCCACTTT. V is TRBV5-1 and J is TRBJ1-6; TRBD1 might be the D (6 bases). Germline V gene lookup returns CDR1 SGHRS and CDR2 YFSETQ. The V and J ends lost 3 bases and 10 bases respectively, with 20 bases between them. The CDR3 spans 16 residues.

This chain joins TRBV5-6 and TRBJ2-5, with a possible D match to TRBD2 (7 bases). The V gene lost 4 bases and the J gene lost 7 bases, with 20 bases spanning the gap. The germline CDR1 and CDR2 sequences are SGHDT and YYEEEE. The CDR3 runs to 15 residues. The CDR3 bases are TGTGCCAGCAGCGGGATGTCGGGAGGAGGGGGGACCCAGTACTTC. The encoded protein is CASSGMSGGGGTQYF. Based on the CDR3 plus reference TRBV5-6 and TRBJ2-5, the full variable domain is DAGVTQSPTHLIKTRGQQVTLRCSPKSGHDTVSWYQQALGQGPQFIFQYYEEEERQRGNFPDRFSGHQFPNYSSELNVNALLLGDSALYLCASSGMSGGGGTQYFGPGTRLLVL.

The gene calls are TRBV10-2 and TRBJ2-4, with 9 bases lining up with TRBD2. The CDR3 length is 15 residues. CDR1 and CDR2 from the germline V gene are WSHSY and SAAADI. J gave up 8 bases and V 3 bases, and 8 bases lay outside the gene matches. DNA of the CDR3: TGCGCCAGCAGTGAAGGGCTAGCGGGATTGCACATTCAGTACTTC. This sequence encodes CASSEGLAGLHIQYF.

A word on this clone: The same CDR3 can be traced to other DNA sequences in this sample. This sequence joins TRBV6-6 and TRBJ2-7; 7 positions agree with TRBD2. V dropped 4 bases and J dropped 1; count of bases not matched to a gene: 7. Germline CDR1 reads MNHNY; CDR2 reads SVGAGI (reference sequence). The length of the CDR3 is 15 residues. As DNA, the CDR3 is TGTGCCAGCAGTTCAACAGTGGGGGGGTCCTACGAGCAGTACTTC. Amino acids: CASSSTVGGSYEQYF.

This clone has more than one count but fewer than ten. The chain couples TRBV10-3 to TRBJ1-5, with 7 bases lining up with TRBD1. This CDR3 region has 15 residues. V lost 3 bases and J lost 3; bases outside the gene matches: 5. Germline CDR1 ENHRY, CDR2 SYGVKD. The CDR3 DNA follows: TGTGCCATCAGTGATACAGGGGTCCTCAATCAGCCCCAGCATTTT. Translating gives CAISDTGVLNQPQHF.

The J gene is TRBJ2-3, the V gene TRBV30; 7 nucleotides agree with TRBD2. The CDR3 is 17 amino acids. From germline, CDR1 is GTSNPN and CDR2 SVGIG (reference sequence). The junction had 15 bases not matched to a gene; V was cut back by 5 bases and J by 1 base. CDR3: CAWAPPFGAGGTDTQYF. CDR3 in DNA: TGTGCCTGGGCCCCACCGTTCGGCGCGGGGGGCACAGATACGCAGTATTTT.

CDR3 sequence: CASSRRDRVQNTEAFF. In DNA, the CDR3 is TGTGCCAGCAGTAGAAGGGACAGGGTTCAGAACACTGAAGCTTTCTTT. The V call is TRBV25-1, the J call TRBJ1-1, with 9 bases fitting TRBD1. Germline CDR1 reads MGHDK; CDR2 reads SYGVNS. The CDR3 has 16 amino acids. Trimming cost V 5 bases and J 1 base; bases outside gene matches: 8. Based on the CDR3 plus reference TRBV25-1 and TRBJ1-1, the full variable domain is EADIYQTPRYLVIGTGKKITLECSQTMGHDKMYWYQQDPGMELHLIHYSYGVNSTEKGDLSSESTVSRIRTEHFPLTLESARPSHTSQYLCASSRRDRVQNTEAFFGQGTRLTVV.

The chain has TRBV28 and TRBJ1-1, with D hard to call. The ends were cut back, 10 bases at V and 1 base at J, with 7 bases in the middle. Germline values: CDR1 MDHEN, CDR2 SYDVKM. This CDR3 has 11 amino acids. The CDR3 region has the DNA TGTGCCACAACAGCGAACACTGAAGCTTTCTTT. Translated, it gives CATTANTEAFF.

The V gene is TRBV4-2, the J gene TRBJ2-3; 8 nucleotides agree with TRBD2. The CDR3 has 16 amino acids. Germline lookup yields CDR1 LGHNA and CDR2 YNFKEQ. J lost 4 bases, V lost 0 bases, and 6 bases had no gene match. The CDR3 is CASSQDGGLAPDTQYF. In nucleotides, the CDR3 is TGTGCCAGCAGCCAAGATGGAGGACTAGCACCAGATACGCAGTATTTT.

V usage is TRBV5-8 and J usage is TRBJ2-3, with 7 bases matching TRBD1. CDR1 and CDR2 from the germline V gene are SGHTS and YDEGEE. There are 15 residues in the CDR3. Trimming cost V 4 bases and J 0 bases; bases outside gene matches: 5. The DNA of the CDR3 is TGTGCCAGCAGCCACGGGACAGCAAGCACAGATACGCAGTATTTT. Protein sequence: CASSHGTASTDTQYF. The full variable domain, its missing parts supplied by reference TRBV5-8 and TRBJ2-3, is EAGVTQSPTHLIKTRGQQATLRCSPISGHTSVYWYQQALGLGLQFLLWYDEGEERNRGNFPPRFSGRQFPNYSSELNVNALELEDSALYLCASSHGTASTDTQYFGPGTRLTVL.

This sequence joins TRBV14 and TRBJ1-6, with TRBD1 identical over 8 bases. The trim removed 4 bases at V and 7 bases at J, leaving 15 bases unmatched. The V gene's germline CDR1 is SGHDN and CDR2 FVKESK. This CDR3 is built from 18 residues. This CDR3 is CASSLSLHRTGYNSPLHF. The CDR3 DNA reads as TGTGCCAGCAGCCTGTCCTTACATAGGACAGGGTACAATTCACCCCTCCACTTT.

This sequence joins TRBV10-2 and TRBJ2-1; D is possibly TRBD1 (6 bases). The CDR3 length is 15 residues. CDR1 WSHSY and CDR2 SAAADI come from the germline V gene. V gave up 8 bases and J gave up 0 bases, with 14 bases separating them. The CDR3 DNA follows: TGCGCCAGCCTAGACAGGAAACACTCCTACAATGAGCAGTTCTTC. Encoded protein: CASLDRKHSYNEQFF.

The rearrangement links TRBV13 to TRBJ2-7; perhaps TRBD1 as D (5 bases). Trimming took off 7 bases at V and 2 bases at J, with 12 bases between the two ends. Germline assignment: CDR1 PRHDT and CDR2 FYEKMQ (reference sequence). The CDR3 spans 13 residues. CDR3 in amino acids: CASTFGAPYEQYF. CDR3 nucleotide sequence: TGTGCCAGCACCTTTGGGGCCCCCTACGAGCAGTACTTC.

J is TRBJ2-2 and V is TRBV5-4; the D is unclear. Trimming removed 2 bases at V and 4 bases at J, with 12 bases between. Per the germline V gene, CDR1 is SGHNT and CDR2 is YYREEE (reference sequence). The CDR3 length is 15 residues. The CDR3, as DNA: TGTGCCAGCAGCTTTAAGGGATCGAGCACCGGGGAGCTGTTTTTT. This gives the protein CASSFKGSSTGELFF.

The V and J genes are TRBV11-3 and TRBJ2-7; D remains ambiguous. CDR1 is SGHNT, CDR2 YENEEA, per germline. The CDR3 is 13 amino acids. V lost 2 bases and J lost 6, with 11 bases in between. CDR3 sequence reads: CASSLSVPGEQYF. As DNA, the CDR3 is TGTGCCAGCAGCTTATCGGTCCCCGGCGAGCAGTACTTC. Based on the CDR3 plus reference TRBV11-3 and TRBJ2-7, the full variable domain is EAGVVQSPRYKIIEKKQPVAFWCNPISGHNTLYWYLQNLGQGPELLIRYENEEAVDDSQLPKDRFSAERLKGVDSTLKIQPAELGDSAVYLCASSLSVPGEQYFGPGTRLTVT.

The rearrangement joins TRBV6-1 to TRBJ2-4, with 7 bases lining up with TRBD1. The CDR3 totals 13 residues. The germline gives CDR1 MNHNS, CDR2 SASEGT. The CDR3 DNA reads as TGTGCTTACGGGACAGTGGGAAAGAGCATTCAGTACTTC. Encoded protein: CAYGTVGKSIQYF.

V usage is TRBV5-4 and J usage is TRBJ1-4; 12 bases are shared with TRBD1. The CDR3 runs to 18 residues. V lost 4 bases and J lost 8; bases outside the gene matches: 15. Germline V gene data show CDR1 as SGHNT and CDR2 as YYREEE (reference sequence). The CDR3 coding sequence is TGTGCCAGCAGCGCCTCGGGACAGGGGGCTGCGTTGAGAGAAAAACTGTTTTTT. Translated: CASSASGQGAALREKLFF.

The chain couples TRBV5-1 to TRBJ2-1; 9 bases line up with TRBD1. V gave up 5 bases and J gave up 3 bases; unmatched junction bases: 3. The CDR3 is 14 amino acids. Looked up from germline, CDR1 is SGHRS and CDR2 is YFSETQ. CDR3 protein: CASRRDRVYNEQFF. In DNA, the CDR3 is TGCGCCAGCAGACGGGACAGGGTCTACAATGAGCAGTTCTTC.

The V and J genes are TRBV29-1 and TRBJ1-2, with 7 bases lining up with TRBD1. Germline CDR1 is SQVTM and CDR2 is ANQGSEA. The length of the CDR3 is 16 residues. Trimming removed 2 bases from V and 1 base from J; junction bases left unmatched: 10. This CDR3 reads CSVEMGGGDSNYGYTF. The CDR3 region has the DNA TGCAGCGTTGAAATGGGAGGGGGCGACAGTAACTATGGCTACACCTTC.

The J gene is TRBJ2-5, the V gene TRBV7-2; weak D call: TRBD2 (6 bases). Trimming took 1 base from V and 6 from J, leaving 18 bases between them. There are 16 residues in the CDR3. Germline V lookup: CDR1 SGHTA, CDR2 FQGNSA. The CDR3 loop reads CASSLEGLSGSKTQYF. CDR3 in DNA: TGTGCCAGCAGCTTAGAAGGCCTTAGCGGCTCGAAGACCCAGTACTTC.

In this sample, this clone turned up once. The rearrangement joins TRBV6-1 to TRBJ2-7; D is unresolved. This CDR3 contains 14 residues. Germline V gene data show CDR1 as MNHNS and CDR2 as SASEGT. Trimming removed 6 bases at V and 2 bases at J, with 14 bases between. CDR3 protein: CASSGSMTPYEQYF. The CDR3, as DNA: TGTGCCAGCAGCGGCAGTATGACCCCCTACGAGCAGTACTTC.

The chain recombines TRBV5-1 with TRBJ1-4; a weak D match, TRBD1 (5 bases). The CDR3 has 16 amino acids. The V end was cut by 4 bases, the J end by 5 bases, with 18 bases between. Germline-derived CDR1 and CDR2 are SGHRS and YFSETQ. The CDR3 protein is CASSRSRGAGNEKLFF. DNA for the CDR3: TGCGCCAGCAGCCGCTCAAGAGGGGCTGGGAATGAAAAACTGTTTTTT.

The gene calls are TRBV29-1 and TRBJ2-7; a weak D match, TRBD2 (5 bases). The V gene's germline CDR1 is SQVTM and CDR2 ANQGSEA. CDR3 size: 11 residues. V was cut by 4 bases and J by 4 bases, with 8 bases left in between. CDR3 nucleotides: TGCAGCGTTGGGGAGATTTACGAGCAGTACTTC. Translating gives CSVGEIYEQYF.

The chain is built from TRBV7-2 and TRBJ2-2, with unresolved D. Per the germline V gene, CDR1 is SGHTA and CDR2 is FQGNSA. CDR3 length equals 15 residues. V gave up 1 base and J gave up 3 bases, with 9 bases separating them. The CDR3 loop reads CASSLGRRDTGELFF. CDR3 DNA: TGTGCCAGCAGCTTAGGGCGGCGAGACACCGGGGAGCTGTTTTTT.

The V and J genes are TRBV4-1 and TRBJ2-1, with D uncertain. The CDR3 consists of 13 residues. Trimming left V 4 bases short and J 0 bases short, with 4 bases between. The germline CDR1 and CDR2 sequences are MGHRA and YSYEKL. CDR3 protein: CASSPLSYNEQFF. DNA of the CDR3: TGCGCCAGCAGCCCCCTCTCCTACAATGAGCAGTTCTTC.

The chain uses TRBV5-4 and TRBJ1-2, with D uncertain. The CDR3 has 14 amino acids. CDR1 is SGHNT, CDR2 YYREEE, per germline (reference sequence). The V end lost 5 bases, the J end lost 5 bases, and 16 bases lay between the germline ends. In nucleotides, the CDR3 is TGTGCCAGCAGGGAGCTCCGGGCAGGATATGGCTACACCTTC. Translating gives CASRELRAGYGYTF.

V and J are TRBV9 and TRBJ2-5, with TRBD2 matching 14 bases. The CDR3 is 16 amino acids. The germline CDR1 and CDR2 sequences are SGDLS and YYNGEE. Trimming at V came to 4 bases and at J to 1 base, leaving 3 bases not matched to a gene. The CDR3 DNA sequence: TGTGCCAGCAGCATCGGGACTAGCGGGGGCCAAGAGACCCAGTACTTC. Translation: CASSIGTSGGQETQYF.